Presented here are 16 T cell receptor beta chains from one specimen sequenced in a study of tumor and adjacent non-tumor tissue in lung cancer. The template was RNA from unsorted bulk tissue. A modified ARM-PCR protocol with three rounds of nested PCR amplified TCRbeta. TCRdb re-analysed the multiplex PCR reads in MiXCR, keeping a single row per CDR3 protein. The table records about 110,000 distinct CDR3 sequences, under 90% of them present only once. Sequencing input: lung tumor tissue. Receptor source: a man between 65 and 80 years old with non-small cell lung cancer.

The gene calls are TRBV11-2 and TRBJ1-1; D uncertain. This CDR3 contains 11 residues. Germline-derived CDR1 and CDR2 are SGHAT and FQNNGV. This chain's CDR3 is CARATADEAFF. CDR3 DNA: TGTGCTAGGGCCACGGCGGACGAAGCTTTCTTT.

The chain links TRBV20-1 to TRBJ1-5; the match to TRBD1 covers 8 bases. Germline CDR1 and CDR2: DFQATT and SNEGSKA (reference sequence). V was clipped by 7 bases and J by 6 bases; unmatched bases: 11. There are 14 residues in the CDR3. CDR3 DNA sequence: TGCAGTGTTGGAAGGCAGGGGGCTTTTCAGCCCCAGCATTTT. Protein: CSVGRQGAFQPQHF.

As regards this clonotype: A junction boundary mismatches the germline segment, possibly from a read error. The V call is TRBV29-1, the J call TRBJ2-4, with 15 positions matching TRBD2. This CDR3 spans 18 amino acids. Germline CDR1 is SQVTM and CDR2 is ANQGSEA. The CDR3 protein is CSVEGGLAGGLGKNIQYF. CDR3 nucleotides: TGCAGCGTTGAAGGGGGACTAGCGGGGGGACTAGGCAAAAACATTCAGTATTTC.

A single count supports this clonotype. A read error is possible here, since a much larger clone lies one base away. The V gene is TRBV20-1, the J gene TRBJ2-3; 9 bases match TRBD1. The CDR3 loop spans 16 amino acids. CDR1 and CDR2 (germline): DFQATT, SNEGSKA (reference sequence). Losses at the gene ends were 3 bases for V and 6 bases for J; bases not matched to a gene: 13. CDR3 nucleotides: TGCAGTGCTAGCAACGCCGGGACAGGGACAATTGATACGCAGTATTTT. As protein: CSASNAGTGTIDTQYF.

The chain carries TRBV11-3 and TRBJ2-3; the D gene is possibly TRBD1 (5 bases). The DNA end favors TRBJ1-5, so the J call may be wrong. In germline, CDR1 is SGHNT, CDR2 YENEEA. This CDR3 contains 15 residues. CDR3 nucleotide sequence: TGTGCCAGCGGCCCAAGGCAGGGAGCCACAGATACGCAGCATTTT. It is translated as CASGPRQGATDTQHF.

Points on this clonotype: Germline and junction disagree at one end, which may indicate a read error. The chain has TRBV6-2 or TRBV6-3 and TRBJ2-1; TRBD2 matches at 8 bases. Germline CDR1 reads MNHEY; CDR2 reads SVGEGT. The CDR3 sequence is 15 residues long. CDR3 region: CAGSPGLGNINEQSF. DNA of the CDR3: TGTGCCGGCAGTCCGGGACTAGGCAATATCAATGAGCAGTCCTTC.

The V and J genes are TRBV29-1 and TRBJ1-1; 8 nucleotides align to TRBD1. Germline V gives CDR1 SQVTM, CDR2 ANQGSEA. The CDR3 totals 15 residues. Unmatched junction bases numbered 7, after V lost 3 bases and J lost 1 base. CDR3 in amino acids: CSVDWSGGRNTEAFF. The CDR3 DNA reads as TGCAGCGTTGATTGGTCAGGGGGCAGGAACACTGAAGCTTTCTTT.

With respect to this clonotype: One end of the junction fails to match germline, which may point to a read error. V is TRBV6-5 and J is TRBJ1-5, with D perhaps matching TRBD1 (6 bases). The CDR3 has 16 amino acids. The germline V gene has CDR1 MNHEY and CDR2 SVGAGI. The DNA of the CDR3 is TGTGCCAGCAGTACCCGGGTGGGGGCAACAGGTCAGCCCCGGTATTTT. It translates to CASSTRVGATGQPRYF.

Worth noting for this clonotype: This may be a read error, as it is one base from a much larger clone. The rearrangement links TRBV7-9 to TRBJ1-2; TRBD1 matches at 7 bases. CDR3 length equals 13 residues. V lost 7 bases to trimming and J lost 7 bases; unmatched junction nucleotides: 9. The V gene's germline CDR1 is SEHNR and CDR2 FQNEAQ (reference sequence). CDR3 sequence reads: CASISQGVGGYTF. As DNA, the CDR3 is TGTGCCAGCATCTCGCAGGGGGTCGGTGGCTACACCTTC.

Points on this clonotype: A junction end diverges from the germline sequence, so it may reflect a read error. The chain has TRBV12-5 and TRBJ2-1; the match to TRBD2 covers 11 bases. The CDR3 has 16 amino acids. Germline V lookup: CDR1 LGHNT, CDR2 FRNRAP. CDR3 coding DNA: TGTGCTAGTGGTTTGGCTAGCGGGGGGATTTACAATGAGCAGATCTTT. Its translation: CASGLASGGIYNEQIF.

Regarding this clonotype: At one end the junction does not follow the germline gene, possibly because of a read error. This chain uses TRBV11-2 with TRBJ2-2; D may be TRBD1 (6 bases). Germline lookup yields CDR1 SGHAT and CDR2 FQNNGV. This CDR3 contains 14 residues. As DNA, the CDR3 is TGTACCAGCAGCCTGGACAGTCATTCCTGGGAGCTGTTTTTT. Translation: CTSSLDSHSWELFF.

This chain connects TRBV5-1 to TRBJ1-5, with D tentatively TRBD1 (6 bases). Germline V gives CDR1 SGHRS, CDR2 YFSETQ. Trimming stripped 3 bases from V and 9 bases from J, with 19 bases between. This CDR3 contains 15 residues. CDR3: CASSWGLGGGRPQHF. CDR3 bases: TGCGCCAGCAGCTGGGGACTAGGGGGAGGCCGGCCCCAGCATTTT.

Notes on this clonotype: This may be a read error: a much more frequent sequence differs by one nucleotide. The genes are TRBV28 and TRBJ1-5; maybe TRBD1 (5 bases). Trimming pared 7 bases from V and 7 bases from J, leaving 11 bases between. Germline CDR1 and CDR2: MDHEN and SYDVKM. This CDR3 has 12 amino acids. CDR3 sequence (DNA): TGTGCCAGCATCCCGCAGGGCCAGCCCCAGCATTTT. It yields the protein CASIPQGQPQHF.

The DNA of the CDR3 is TGTGCCAGCAAAAGTAGCGATCTCAATGAGCAGTTCTTC. Translating gives CASKSSDLNEQFF. The gene calls are TRBV11-2 and TRBJ2-1; perhaps TRBD2 as D (5 bases). Germline values: CDR1 SGHAT, CDR2 FQNNGV. Trimming shortened V by 7 bases and J by 6 bases, and 13 bases separated the two germline ends. The CDR3 consists of 13 residues.

This clonotype was recorded only once. V is TRBV6-2 or TRBV6-3 and J is TRBJ2-7, with 7 nucleotides matching TRBD2. Per the germline V gene, CDR1 is MNHEY and CDR2 is SVGEGT. The CDR3 covers 15 residues. V was pared by 2 bases and J by 8 bases, with 12 bases of the junction left unmatched. CDR3: CASSYASSGAWKQYF. In DNA form, the CDR3 reads TGTGCCAGCAGTTACGCATCCAGCGGGGCCTGGAAGCAGTACTTC.

Comments on this clonotype: In this CDR3 the conserved last residue, phenylalanine or tryptophan, is missing, so a read error is likely. It is unclear where the CDR3 begins or ends on the DNA, so no DNA is shown, and the CDR3 is as TCRdb lists it. This sequence joins TRBV30 and TRBJ2-3; no check of the table's D call, TRBD2, against the DNA was made. Germline CDR1 reads GTSNPN; CDR2 reads SVGIG (reference sequence). The CDR3 has 15 residues if both end residues are counted. The CDR3 loop is CAWSGRGSSTDTQYL.